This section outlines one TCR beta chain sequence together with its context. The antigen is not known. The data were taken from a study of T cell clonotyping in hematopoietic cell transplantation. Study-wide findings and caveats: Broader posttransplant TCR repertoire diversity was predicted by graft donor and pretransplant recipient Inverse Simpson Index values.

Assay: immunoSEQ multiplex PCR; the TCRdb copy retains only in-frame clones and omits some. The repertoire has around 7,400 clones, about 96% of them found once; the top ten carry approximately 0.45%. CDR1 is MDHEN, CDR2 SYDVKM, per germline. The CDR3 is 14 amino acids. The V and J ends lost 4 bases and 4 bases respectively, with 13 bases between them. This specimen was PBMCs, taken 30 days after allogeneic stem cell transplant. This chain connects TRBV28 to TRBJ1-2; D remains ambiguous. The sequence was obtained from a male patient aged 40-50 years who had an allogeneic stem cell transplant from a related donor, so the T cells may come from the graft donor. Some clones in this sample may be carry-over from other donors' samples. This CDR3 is CASSSFRAGYGYTF. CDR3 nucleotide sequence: TGTGCCAGCAGTTCCTTCCGGGCCGGCTATGGCTACACCTTC.